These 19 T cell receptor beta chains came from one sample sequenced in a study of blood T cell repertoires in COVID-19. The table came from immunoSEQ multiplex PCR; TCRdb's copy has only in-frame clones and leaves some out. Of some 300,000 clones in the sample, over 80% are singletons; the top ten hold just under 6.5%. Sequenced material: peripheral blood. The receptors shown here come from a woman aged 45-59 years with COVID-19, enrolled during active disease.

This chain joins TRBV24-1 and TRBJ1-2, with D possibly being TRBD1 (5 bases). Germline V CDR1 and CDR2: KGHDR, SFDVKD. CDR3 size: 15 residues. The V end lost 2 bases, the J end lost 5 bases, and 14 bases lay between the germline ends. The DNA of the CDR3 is TGTGCCACCAGTGATTGGGACGGCCGGGGGTATGGCTACACCTTC. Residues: CATSDWDGRGYGYTF.

The CDR3 DNA sequence: TGTGCCAGCAGTTACTCGACGGGCAGGGTTCAAGGCTACACCTTC. Translating it yields CASSYSTGRVQGYTF. V usage is TRBV6-5 and J usage is TRBJ1-2; weak D call: TRBD1 (5 bases). The ends were cut back, 0 bases at V and 8 bases at J, with 16 bases in the middle. CDR3 size: 15 residues. Germline assignment: CDR1 MNHEY and CDR2 SVGAGI.

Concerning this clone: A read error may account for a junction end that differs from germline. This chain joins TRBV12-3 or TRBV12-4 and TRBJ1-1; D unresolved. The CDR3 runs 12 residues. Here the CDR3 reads CASSYANSEAFF. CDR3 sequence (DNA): TGTGCCAGCAGTTATGCGAACTCTGAAGCTTTCTTT.

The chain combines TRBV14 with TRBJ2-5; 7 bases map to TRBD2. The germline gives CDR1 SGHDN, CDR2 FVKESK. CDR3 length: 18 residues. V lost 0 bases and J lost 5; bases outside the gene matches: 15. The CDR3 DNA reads TGTGCCAGCAGCCAAGATGGACTAGACCTCGGGAGGAGGGAGACCCAGTACTTC. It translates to CASSQDGLDLGRRETQYF.

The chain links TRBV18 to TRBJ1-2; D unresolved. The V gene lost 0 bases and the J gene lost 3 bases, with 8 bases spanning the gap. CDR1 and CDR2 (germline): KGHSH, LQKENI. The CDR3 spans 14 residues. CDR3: CASSPPAGDYGYTF. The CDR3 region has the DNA TGTGCCAGCTCACCACCGGCGGGAGACTATGGCTACACCTTC.

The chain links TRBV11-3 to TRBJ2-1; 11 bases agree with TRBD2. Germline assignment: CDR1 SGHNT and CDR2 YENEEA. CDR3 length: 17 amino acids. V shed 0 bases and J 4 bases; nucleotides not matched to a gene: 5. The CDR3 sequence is CASSLEKASGGYNEQFF. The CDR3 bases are TGTGCCAGCAGCTTAGAGAAGGCTAGCGGGGGGTACAATGAGCAGTTCTTC. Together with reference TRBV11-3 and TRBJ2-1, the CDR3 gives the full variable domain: EAGVVQSPRYKIIEKKQPVAFWCNPISGHNTLYWYLQNLGQGPELLIRYENEEAVDDSQLPKDRFSAERLKGVDSTLKIQPAELGDSAVYLCASSLEKASGGYNEQFFGPGTRLTVL.

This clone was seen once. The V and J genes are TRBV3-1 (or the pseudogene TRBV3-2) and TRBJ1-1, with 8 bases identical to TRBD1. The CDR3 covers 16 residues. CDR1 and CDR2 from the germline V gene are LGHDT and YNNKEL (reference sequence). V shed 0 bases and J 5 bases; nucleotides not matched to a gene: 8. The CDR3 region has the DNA TGTGCCAGCAGCCAAGAACGGGCAGGGGGCCGGACTGAAGCTTTCTTT. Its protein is CASSQERAGGRTEAFF.

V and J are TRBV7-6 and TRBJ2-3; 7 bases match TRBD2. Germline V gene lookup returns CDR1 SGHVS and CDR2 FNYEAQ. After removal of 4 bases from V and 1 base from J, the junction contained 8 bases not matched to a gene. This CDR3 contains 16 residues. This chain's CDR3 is CASSYRDYAGTDTQYF. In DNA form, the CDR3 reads TGTGCCAGCAGCTACCGGGACTACGCTGGCACAGATACGCAGTATTTT.

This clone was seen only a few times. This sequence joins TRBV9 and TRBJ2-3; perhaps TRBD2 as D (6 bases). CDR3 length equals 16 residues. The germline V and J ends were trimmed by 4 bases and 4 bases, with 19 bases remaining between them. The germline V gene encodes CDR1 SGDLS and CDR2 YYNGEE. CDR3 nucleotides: TGTGCCAGCAGCATGGGAGGATCCCTTTCGGCAGATACGCAGTATTTT. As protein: CASSMGGSLSADTQYF.

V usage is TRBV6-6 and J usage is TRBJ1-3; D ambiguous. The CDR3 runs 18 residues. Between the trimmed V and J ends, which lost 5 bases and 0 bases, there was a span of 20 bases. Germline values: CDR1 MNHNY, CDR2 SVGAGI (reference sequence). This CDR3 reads CASSPSLGQMSSGNTIYF. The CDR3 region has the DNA TGTGCCAGCAGTCCGTCCCTTGGGCAGATGAGCTCTGGAAACACCATATATTTT.

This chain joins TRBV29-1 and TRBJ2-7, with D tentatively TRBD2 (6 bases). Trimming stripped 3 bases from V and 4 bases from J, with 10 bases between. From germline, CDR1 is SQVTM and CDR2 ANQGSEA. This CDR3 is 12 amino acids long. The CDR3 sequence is CSVDLGGYEQYF. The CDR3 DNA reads TGCAGCGTTGACCTTGGGGGGTACGAGCAGTACTTC.

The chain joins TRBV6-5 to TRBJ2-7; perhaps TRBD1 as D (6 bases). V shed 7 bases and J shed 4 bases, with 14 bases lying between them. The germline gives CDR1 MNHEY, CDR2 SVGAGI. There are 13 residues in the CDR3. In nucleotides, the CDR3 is TGTGCCAGCACTTGGCGCAGGGGTTACGAGCAGTACTTC. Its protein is CASTWRRGYEQYF.

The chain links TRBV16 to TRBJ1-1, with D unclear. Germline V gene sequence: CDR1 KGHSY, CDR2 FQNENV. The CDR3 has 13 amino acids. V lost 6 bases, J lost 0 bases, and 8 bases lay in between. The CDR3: CASSLTLNTEAFF. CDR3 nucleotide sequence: TGTGCCAGCAGTCTAACTCTGAACACTGAAGCTTTCTTT.

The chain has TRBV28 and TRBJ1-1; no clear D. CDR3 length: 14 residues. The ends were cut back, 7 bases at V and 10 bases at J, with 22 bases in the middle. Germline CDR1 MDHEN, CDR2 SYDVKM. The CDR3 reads CASTFGLHKVGAFF. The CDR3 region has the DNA TGTGCCAGCACCTTCGGGTTACATAAGGTCGGAGCTTTCTTT.

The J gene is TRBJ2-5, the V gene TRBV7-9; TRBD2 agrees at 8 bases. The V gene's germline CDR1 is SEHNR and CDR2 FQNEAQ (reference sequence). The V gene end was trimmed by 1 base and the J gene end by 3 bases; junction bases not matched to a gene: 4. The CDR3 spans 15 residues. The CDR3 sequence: CASSLVPAGEETQYF. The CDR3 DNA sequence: TGTGCCAGCAGCTTAGTTCCAGCGGGAGAAGAGACCCAGTACTTC.

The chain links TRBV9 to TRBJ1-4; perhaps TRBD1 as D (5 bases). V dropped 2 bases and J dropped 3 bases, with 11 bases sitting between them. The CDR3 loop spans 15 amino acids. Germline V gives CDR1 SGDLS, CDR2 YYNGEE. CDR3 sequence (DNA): TGTGCCAGCAGCGTCGGAAGACAGCCTAATGAAAAACTGTTTTTT. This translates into CASSVGRQPNEKLFF.

The CDR3 region has the DNA TGTGCCAGCAGTGTCAGGGATGGCACTGAAGCTTTCTTT. Translated: CASSVRDGTEAFF. The chain has TRBV12-3 or TRBV12-4 and TRBJ1-1, with TRBD1 as a possible D gene (5 bases). V lost 5 bases and J 4 bases, leaving 11 bases between the germline ends. This CDR3 has 13 residues.

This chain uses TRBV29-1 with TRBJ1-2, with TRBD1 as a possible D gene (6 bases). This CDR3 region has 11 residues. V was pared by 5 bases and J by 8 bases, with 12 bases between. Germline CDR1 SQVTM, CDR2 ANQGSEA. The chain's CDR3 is CSVHRVEGYTF. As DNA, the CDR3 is TGCAGCGTTCACAGGGTAGAGGGCTACACCTTC.

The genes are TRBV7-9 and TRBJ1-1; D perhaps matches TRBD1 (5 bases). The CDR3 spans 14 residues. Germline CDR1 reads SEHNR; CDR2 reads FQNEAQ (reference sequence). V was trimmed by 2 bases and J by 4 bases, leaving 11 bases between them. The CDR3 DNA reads TGTGCCAGCAGCTTACCCAGGGCCCCCACTGAAGCTTTCTTT. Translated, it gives CASSLPRAPTEAFF.